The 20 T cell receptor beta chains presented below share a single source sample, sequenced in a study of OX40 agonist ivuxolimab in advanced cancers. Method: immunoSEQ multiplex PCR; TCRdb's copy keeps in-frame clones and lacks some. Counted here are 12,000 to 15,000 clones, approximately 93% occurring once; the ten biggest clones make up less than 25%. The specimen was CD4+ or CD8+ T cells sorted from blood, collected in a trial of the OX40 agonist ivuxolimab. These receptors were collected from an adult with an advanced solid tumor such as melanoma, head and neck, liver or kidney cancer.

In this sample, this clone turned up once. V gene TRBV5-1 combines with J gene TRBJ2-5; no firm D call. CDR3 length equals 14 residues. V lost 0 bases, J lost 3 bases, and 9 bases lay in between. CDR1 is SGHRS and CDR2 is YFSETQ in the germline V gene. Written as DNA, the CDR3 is TGCGCCAGCAGCTTGGTATCTGGGGAAGAGACCCAGTACTTC. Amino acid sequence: CASSLVSGEETQYF.

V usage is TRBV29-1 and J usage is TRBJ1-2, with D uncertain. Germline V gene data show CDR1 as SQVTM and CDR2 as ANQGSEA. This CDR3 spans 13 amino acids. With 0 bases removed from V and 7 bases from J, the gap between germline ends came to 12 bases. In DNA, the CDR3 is TGCAGCGTTGAAGATGTCGACGTGCTTGGCTACACCTTC. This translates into CSVEDVDVLGYTF.

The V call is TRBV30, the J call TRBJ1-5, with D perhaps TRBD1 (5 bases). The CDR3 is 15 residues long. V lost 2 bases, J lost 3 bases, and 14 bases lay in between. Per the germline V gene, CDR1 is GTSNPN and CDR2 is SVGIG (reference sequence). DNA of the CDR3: TGTGCCTGGAGTAGCCAGGGTTCTTACAATCAGCCCCAGCATTTT. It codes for CAWSSQGSYNQPQHF. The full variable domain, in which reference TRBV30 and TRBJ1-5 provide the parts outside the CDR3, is SQTIHQWPATLVQPVGSPLSLECTVEGTSNPNLYWYRQAAGRGLQLLFYSVGIGQISSEVPQNLSASRPQDRQFILSSKKLLLSDSGFYLCAWSSQGSYNQPQHFGDGTRLSIL.

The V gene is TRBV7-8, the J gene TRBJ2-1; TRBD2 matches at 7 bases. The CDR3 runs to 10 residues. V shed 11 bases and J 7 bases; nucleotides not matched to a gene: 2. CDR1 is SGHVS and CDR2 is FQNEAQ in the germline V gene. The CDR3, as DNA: TGTGCCCTCGGGGGGAATGAGCAGTTCTTC. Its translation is CALGGNEQFF.

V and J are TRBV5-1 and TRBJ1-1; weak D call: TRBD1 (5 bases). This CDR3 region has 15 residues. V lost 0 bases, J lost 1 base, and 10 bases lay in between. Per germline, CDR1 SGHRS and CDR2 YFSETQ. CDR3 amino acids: CASSLVVGQNTEAFF. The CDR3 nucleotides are TGCGCCAGCAGCTTGGTTGTAGGACAGAACACTGAAGCTTTCTTT.

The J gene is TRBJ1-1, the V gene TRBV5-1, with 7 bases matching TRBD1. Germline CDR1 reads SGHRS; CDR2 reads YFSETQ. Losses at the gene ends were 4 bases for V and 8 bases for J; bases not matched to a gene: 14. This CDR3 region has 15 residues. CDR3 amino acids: CASSLQTGEVIEAFF. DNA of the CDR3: TGCGCCAGCAGCCTACAAACAGGGGAGGTAATAGAAGCTTTCTTT.

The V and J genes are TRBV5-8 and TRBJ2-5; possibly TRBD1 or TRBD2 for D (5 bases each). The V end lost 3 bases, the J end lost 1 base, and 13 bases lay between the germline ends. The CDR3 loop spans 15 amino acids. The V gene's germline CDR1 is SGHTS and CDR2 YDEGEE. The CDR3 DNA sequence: TGTGCCAGCAGCTATCCGGGACGGTTCCAAGAGACCCAGTACTTC. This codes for CASSYPGRFQETQYF.

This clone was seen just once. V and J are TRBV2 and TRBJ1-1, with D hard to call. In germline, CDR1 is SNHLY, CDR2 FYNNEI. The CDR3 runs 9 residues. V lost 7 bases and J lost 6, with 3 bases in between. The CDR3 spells CASKSEAFF. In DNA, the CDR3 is TGTGCCAGCAAGTCTGAAGCTTTCTTT.

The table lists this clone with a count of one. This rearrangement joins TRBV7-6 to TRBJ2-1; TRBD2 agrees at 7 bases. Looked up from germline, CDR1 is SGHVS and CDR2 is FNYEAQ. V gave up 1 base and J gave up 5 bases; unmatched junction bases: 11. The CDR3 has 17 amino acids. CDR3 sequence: CASSLVSRGSGDNEQFF. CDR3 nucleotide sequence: TGTGCCAGCAGCTTAGTTAGCCGCGGGAGTGGCGACAATGAGCAGTTCTTC.

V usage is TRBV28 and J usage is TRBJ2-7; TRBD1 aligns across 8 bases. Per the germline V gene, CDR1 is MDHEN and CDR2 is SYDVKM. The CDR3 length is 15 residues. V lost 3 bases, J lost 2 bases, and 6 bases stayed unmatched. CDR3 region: CASSFSTGGAYEQYF. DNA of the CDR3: TGTGCCAGCAGTTTTTCCACAGGGGGAGCCTACGAGCAGTACTTC.

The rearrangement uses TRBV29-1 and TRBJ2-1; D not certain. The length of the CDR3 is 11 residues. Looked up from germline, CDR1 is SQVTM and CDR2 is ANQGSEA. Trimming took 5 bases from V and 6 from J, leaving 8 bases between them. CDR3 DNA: TGCAGCGTTCGGATCCTCAATGAGCAGTTCTTC. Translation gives CSVRILNEQFF.

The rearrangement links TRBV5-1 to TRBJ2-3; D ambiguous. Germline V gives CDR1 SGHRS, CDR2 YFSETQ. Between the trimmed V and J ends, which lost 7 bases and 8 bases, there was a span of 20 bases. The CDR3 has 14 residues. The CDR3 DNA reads TGCGCCAGCTTCTCAACCCCGGATCCCGGTACGCAGTATTTT. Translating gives CASFSTPDPGTQYF.

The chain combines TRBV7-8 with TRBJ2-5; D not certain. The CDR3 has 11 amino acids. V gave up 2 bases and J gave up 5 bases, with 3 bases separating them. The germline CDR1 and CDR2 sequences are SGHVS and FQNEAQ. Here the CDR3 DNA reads TGTGCCAGCAGCTTATCGGAGACCCAGTACTTC. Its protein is CASSLSETQYF.

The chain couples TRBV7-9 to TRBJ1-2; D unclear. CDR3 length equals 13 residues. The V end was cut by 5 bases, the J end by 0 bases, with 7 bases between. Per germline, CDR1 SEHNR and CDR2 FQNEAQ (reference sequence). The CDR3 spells CASSATPNYGYTF. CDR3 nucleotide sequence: TGTGCCAGCAGCGCCACACCTAACTATGGCTACACCTTC.

CDR3 in DNA: TGTGCCAGCAGCCAGGGGGCTTTCTACGAGCAGTACTTC. It yields the protein CASSQGAFYEQYF. V gene TRBV7-9 combines with J gene TRBJ2-7; 8 bases agree with TRBD1. Trimming at V came to 5 bases and at J to 3 bases, leaving 3 bases not matched to a gene. This CDR3 spans 13 amino acids. Germline V gene sequence: CDR1 SEHNR, CDR2 FQNEAQ (reference sequence).

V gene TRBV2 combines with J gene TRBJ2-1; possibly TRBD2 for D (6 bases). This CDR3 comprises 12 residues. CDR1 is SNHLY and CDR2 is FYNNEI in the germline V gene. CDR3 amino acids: CGVPGVLDEQFF. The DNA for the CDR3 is TGTGGCGTACCGGGGGTTCTGGATGAGCAGTTCTTC.

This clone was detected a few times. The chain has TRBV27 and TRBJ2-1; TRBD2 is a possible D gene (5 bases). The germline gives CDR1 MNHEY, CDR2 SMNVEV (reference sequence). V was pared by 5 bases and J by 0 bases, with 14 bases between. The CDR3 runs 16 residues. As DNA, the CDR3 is TGTGCCAGCAGTGCCTTGAGCGGAGACTCCTACAATGAGCAGTTCTTC. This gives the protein CASSALSGDSYNEQFF.

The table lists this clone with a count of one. In DNA form, the CDR3 reads TGTGCCCGAGGGACCCTGGGAGGGCAAGAGACCCAGTACTTC. This sequence encodes CARGTLGGQETQYF. The chain employs TRBV30 and TRBJ2-5; TRBD2 aligns across 7 bases. CDR3 length equals 14 residues. The trim removed 8 bases at V and 2 bases at J, leaving 11 bases unmatched. Germline CDR1 GTSNPN, CDR2 SVGIG (reference sequence).

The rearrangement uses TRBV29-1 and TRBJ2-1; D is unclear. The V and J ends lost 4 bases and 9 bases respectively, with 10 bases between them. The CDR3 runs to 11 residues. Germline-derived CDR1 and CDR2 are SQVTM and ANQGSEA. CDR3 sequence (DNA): TGCAGCGTTGTTGTTTTAGGTGAGCAGTTCTTC. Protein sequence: CSVVVLGEQFF.

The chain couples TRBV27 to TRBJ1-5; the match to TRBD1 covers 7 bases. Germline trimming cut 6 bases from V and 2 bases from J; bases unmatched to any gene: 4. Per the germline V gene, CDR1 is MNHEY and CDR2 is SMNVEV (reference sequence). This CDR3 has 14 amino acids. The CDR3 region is CASRSTGGNQPQHF. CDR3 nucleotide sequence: TGTGCCAGCAGAAGTACAGGGGGCAATCAGCCCCAGCATTTT.